This T cell receptor beta chain originates from a study of cytotoxic CD8 clonotypes in ibrutinib-treated CLL. Some clones are missing from TCRdb's copy, which holds only in-frame ones; the method was immunoSEQ multiplex PCR. The table lists 250,000 to 350,000 clones, approximately 76% of them singletons. The CDR3 is 15 amino acids. The germline gives CDR1 KGHSH, CDR2 LQKENI. Trimming cost V 3 bases and J 7 bases; bases outside gene matches: 8. The sequence was collected from a human donor with chronic lymphocytic leukemia. This sequence joins TRBV18 and TRBJ1-1, with 10 bases identical to TRBD1. The sequencing used PBMCs, collected at disease progression, from a patient treated with ibrutinib. The CDR3 bases are TGTGCCAGCTCACCGGGACAGGGGCGGGAGGATGAAGCTTTCTTT. Amino acids: CASSPGQGREDEAFF.